This T cell receptor beta chain emerged from a study of T-cell memory formation after mild COVID-19. General study results and limits: Clones which contracted sat mainly in CM and EM if CD4+, and in EMRA if CD8+. Proof of SARS-CoV-2 specificity was absent for the second-wave clones that crested on day 37. The study detected some responding clones in pre-infection memory, suggesting cross-reactive memory joined.

TCRdb re-analysed the 5' RACE reads in MiXCR, keeping a single row per CDR3 protein. The table has 450,000 to 650,000 distinct CDR3 sequences, roughly 18% seen once. This clonotype came up a few times. Its antigen is not known. V was pared by 0 bases and J by 0 bases, with 8 bases of the junction left unmatched. The CDR3 loop spans 19 amino acids. Germline V gives CDR1 MNHEY, CDR2 SVGAGI. The V gene is TRBV6-5, the J gene TRBJ2-3; 11 bases fit TRBD2. Input material: PBMCs or a T cell subset sorted from them (not recorded which). This receptor was taken from an adult woman who had mild COVID-19 (a few samples of this study predate the infection). Cell type and time point are not known. CDR3 amino acids: CASSYSIVWTSGSTDTQYF. The CDR3 coding sequence is TGTGCCAGCAGTTACTCGATTGTCTGGACTAGCGGGAGCACAGATACGCAGTATTTT.